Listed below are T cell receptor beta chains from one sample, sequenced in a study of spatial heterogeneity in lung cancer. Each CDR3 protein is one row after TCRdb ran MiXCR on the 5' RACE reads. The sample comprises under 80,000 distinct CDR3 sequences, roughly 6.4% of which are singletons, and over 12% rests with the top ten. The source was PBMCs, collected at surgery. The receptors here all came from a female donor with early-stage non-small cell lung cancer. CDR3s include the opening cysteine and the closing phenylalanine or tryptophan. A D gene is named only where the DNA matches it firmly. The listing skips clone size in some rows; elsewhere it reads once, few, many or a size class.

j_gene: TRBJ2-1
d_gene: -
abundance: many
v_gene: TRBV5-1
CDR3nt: TGCGCCAGCAGCCCGACCCCTAGCCCCTCCTACAATGAGCAGTTCTTC
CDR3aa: CASSPTPSPSYNEQFF

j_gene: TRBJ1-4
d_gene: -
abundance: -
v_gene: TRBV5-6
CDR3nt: TGTGCCAGCAGCTTCACCCCACAACCAACTAATGAAAAACTGTTTTTT
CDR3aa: CASSFTPQPTNEKLFF

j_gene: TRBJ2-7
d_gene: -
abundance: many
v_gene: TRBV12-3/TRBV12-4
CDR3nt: TGTGCCAGCACCCTCTGGGGATTTGGCGAGCAGTACTTC
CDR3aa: CASTLWGFGEQYF

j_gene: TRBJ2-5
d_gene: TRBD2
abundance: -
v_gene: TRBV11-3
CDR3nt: TGTGCCAGCAGCCCCGTAGCGGGAGGGACCCAGTACTTC
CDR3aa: CASSPVAGGTQYF

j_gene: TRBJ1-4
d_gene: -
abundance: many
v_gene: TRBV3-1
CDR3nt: TGTGCCAGCAGCCAGCAGGGGCTAAGAAATGAAAAACTGTTTTTT
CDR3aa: CASSQQGLRNEKLFF

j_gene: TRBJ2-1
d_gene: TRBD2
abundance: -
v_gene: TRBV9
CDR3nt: TGTGCCAGCAGCGTAGCTGGGACTAGCGGGGGGGCGTCCTACAATGAGCAGTTCTTC
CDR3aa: CASSVAGTSGGASYNEQFF

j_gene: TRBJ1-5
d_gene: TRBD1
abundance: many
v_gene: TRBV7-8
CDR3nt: TGTGCCAGCAGCCCACGGGCCGCCAGGGGGGATCAGCCCCAGCATTTT
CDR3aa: CASSPRAARGDQPQHF

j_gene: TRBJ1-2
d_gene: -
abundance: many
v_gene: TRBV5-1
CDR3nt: TGCGCCAGCAGCTTGGATAACCCCTATGGCTACACCTTC
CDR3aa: CASSLDNPYGYTF

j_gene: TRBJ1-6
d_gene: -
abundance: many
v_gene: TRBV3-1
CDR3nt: TGTGCCAGCGGTTCTTCCGTCTCACCCCTCCACTTT
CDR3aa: CASGSSVSPLHF

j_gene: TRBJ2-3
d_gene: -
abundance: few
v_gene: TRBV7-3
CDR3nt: TGTGCCAGCAGCCCAGCGGGCGTGGATACGCAGTATTTT
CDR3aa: CASSPAGVDTQYF

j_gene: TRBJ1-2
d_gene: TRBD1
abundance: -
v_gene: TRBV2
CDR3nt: TGTGCCAGCAGTGAACCGGGACAGGGGTCCTATGGCTACACCTTC
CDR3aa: CASSEPGQGSYGYTF

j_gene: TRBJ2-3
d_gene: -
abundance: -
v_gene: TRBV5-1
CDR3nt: TGCGCCAGCAGCTTGGCCCTGGCGGTTACAGATACGCAGTATTTT
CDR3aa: CASSLALAVTDTQYF

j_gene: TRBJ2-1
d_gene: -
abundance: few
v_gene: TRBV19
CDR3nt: TGTGCCAGTAGTATTCTCAGCATTGTGGACGGCAATGAGCAGTTCTTC
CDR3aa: CASSILSIVDGNEQFF

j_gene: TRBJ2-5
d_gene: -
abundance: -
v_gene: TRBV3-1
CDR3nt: TGTGCCAGCAGCTTCCGGACCCCCCAAGAGACCCAGTACTTC
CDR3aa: CASSFRTPQETQYF

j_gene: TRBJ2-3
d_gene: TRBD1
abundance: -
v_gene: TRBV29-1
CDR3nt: TGCAGCACCGTAACAGGGGTCCTTAACACAGATACGCAGTATTTT
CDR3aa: CSTVTGVLNTDTQYF

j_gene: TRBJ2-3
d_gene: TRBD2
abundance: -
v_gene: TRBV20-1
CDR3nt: TGCAGTGCTAGACCCGTTAGGACTAGCGGGAGGGCCGGCGGCACAGATACGCAGTATTTT
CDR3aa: CSARPVRTSGRAGGTDTQYF

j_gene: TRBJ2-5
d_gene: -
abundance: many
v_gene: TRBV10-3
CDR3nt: TGTGCCATCAGTGAGTCGAGATTTGGCGGAACAACCCAAGAGACCCAGTACTTC
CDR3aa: CAISESRFGGTTQETQYF

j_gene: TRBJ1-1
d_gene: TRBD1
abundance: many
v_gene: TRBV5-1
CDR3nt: TGCGCCAGCAGCCCCTTACAGGGGGACACTGAAGCTTTCTTT
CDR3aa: CASSPLQGDTEAFF

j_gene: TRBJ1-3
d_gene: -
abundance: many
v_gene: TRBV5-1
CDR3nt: TGCGCCAGCAGCGAGGACGGGTCTCGAAACACCATATATTTT
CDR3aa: CASSEDGSRNTIYF

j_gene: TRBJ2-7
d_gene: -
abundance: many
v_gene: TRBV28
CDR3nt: TGTGCCAGCAGACTGACAGCCTCCTACGAGCAGTACTTC
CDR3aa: CASRLTASYEQYF

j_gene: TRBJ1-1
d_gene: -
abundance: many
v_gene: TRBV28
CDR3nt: TGTGCCAGCGGCGGCAGGCCCACTGAAGCTTTCTTT
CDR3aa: CASGGRPTEAFF

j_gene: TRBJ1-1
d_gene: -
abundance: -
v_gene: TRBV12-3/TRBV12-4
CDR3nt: TGTGCCAGCAGTTCGAACCTTTGGGGGGTGAACACTGAAGCTTTCTTT
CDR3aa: CASSSNLWGVNTEAFF

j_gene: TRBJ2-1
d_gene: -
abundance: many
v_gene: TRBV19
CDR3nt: TGTGCCAGTAGTCCCCATACCTCAGGGACTGAGCAGTTCTTC
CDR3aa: CASSPHTSGTEQFF

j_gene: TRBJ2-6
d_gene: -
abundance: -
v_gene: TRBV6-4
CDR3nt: TGTGCCAGCAGTGACATTGGCAATAGGGGCTCTGGGGCCAACGTCCTGACTTTC
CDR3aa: CASSDIGNRGSGANVLTF

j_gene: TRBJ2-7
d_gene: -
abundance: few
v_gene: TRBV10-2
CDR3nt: TGCGCCAGCAGTGTCAGGGGCTACGAGCAGTACTTC
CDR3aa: CASSVRGYEQYF

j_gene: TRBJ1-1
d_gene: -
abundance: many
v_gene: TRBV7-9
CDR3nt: TGTGCCAGCAGCTTAGCCGATGAAGCTTTCTTT
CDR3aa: CASSLADEAFF